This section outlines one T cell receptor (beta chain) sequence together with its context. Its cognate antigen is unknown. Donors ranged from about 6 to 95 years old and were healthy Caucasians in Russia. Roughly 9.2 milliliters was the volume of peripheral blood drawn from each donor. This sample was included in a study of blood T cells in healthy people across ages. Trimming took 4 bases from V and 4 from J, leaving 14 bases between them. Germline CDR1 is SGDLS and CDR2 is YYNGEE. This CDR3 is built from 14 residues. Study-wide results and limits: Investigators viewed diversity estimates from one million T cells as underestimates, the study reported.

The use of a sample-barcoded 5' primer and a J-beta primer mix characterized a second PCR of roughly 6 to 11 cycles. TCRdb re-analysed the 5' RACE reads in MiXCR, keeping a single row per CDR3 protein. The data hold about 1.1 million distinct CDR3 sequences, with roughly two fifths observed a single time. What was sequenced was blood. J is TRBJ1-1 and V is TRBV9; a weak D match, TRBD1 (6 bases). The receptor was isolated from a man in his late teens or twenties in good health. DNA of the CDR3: TGTGCCAGCAGCTCATCAGGGGCACTCACTGAAGCTTTCTTT. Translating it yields CASSSSGALTEAFF.